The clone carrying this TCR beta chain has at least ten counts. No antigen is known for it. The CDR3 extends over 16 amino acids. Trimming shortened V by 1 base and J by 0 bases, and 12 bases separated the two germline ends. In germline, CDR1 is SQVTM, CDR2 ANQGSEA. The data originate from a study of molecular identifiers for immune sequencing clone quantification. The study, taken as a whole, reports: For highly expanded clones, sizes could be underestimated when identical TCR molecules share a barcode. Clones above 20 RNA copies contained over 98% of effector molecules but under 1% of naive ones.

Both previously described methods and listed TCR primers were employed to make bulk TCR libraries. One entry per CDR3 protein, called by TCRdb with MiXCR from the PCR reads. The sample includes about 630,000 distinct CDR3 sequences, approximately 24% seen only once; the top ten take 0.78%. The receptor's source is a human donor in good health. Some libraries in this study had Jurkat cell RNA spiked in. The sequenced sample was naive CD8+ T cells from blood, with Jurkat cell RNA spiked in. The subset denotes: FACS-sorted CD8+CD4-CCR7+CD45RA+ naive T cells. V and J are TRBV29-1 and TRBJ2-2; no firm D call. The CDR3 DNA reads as TGCAGCGTTGAAGGAAGTACCGCTGCGAACACCGGGGAGCTGTTTTTT. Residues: CSVEGSTAANTGELFF.